A selection of T cell receptor beta chains follows, all from one sample in a study of Graves' ophthalmopathy and Graves' hyperthyroidism. From the multiplex PCR reads, TCRdb called clonotypes with MiXCR, one entry per CDR3 protein. Found here are over 500,000 distinct CDR3 sequences, about 20% of them singletons; the top ten hold approximately 7%. The sample consisted of peripheral blood. The origin of the receptors is a woman aged 18-30 years with stable Graves' hyperthyroidism. Some clones in this sample may be carry-over from other donors' samples. Each CDR3 is given with its conserved first and last residue. Fields, in order: J gene, V gene, CDR3 protein.

j_call: TRBJ2-2
v_call: TRBV19
cdr3_aa: CASRLLPASGELFF

j_call: TRBJ2-7
v_call: TRBV12-3/TRBV12-4
cdr3_aa: CASSPRGGGSYEQYF

j_call: TRBJ2-2
v_call: TRBV30
cdr3_aa: CAWSSGLAVSLFF

j_call: TRBJ2-5
v_call: TRBV10-3
cdr3_aa: CAISGTSGGQETQYF

j_call: TRBJ2-7
v_call: TRBV28
cdr3_aa: CASSLSGQGIYEQYF

j_call: TRBJ2-7
v_call: TRBV6-1
cdr3_aa: CASSQPDRFYEQYF

j_call: TRBJ2-4
v_call: TRBV20-1
cdr3_aa: CSAPLGQGRDGIKYF

j_call: TRBJ1-2
v_call: TRBV11-2
cdr3_aa: CASSGTGPAPDYGYTF

j_call: TRBJ2-7
v_call: TRBV6-1
cdr3_aa: CASTRGTDSYEQYF

j_call: TRBJ2-5
v_call: TRBV7-2
cdr3_aa: CASSLAPGAGGETQYF

j_call: TRBJ2-7
v_call: TRBV13
cdr3_aa: CASSIGRSGEQYF

j_call: TRBJ2-2
v_call: TRBV27
cdr3_aa: CASSLQSNTGELFF

j_call: TRBJ1-5
v_call: TRBV7-8
cdr3_aa: CASSPGRVHQPQHF

j_call: TRBJ2-7
v_call: TRBV5-4
cdr3_aa: CASSRGTGVSFEQYF

j_call: TRBJ2-5
v_call: TRBV6-1
cdr3_aa: CASGRIAGDQETQYF

j_call: TRBJ1-2
v_call: TRBV6-1
cdr3_aa: CASRTDGYTF